This TCR beta chain was retrieved from a study of cytomegalovirus exposure and HLA in healthy donors. Generated by immunoSEQ multiplex PCR, the TCRdb table keeps only in-frame clones and is missing some. The table includes about 53,000 clones, roughly 92% detected once. This CDR3 contains 14 residues. Germline V gene lookup returns CDR1 KGHSH and CDR2 LQKENI. The germline V and J ends were trimmed by 3 bases and 2 bases, with 10 bases remaining between them. Concerning this clone: No antigen is known for it.

Whole-study findings and limits: Cytomegalovirus association was assigned to over 150 TCR beta chains.

Sequenced material: PBMCs. The chain uses TRBV18 and TRBJ1-1, with D possibly matching TRBD1 (5 bases). The sequence came from a man younger than 30 in good health and CMV-seronegative. This chain's CDR3 is CASSPSTVNTEAFF. CDR3 DNA sequence: TGTGCCAGCTCACCTTCGACAGTCAACACTGAAGCTTTCTTT.